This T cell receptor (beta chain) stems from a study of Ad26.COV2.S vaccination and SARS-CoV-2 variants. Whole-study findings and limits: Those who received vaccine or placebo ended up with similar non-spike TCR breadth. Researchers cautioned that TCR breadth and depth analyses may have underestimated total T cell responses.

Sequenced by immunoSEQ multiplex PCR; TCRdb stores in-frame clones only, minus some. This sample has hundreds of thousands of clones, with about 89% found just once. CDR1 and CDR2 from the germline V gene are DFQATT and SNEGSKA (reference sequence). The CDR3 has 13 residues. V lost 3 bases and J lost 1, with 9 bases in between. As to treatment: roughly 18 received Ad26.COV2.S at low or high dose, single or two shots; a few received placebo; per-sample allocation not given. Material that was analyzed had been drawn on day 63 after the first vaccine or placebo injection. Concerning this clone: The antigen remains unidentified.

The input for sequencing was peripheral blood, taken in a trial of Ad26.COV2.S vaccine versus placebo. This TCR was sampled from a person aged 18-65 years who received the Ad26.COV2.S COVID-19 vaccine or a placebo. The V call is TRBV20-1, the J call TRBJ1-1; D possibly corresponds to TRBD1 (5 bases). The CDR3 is CSASGDWNTEAFF. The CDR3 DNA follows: TGCAGTGCTAGTGGGGACTGGAACACTGAAGCTTTCTTT.